Listed below are T cell receptor beta chains from one sample, sequenced in a study of blood T cell repertoires in COVID-19. Assay used: immunoSEQ multiplex PCR; TCRdb lists only in-frame clones, some missing. The table includes 80,000 to 95,000 clones, 81% detected once. Sequencing used peripheral blood. Every receptor here comes from a man aged 80 or over with COVID-19, enrolled during active disease. The CDR3 runs from the conserved cysteine through the conserved F or W. A D gene is named only where the DNA matches it firmly. Where a row states a size, it is once, few, many or the class of an expanded clone; other rows omit it.

d_call j_call v_call clone_size cdr3_nt cdr3_aa
. TRBJ2-2 TRBV12-5 . TGTGCTAGTGGTCCCCCGGGGTTCGACACCGGGGAGCTGTTTTTT CASGPPGFDTGELFF
. TRBJ2-2 TRBV27 . TGTGCCAGCAGTTTGTCAGGGGCTGTCGGGGAGCTGTTTTTT CASSLSGAVGELFF
. TRBJ1-2 TRBV5-1 . TGCGCCAGCAGCTTCGGACAACAAGGCAGTAACTATGGCTACACCTTC CASSFGQQGSNYGYTF
TRBD2 TRBJ2-1 TRBV6-4 . TGTGCCAGCAGTGACCGACTAGCGGGAAGGAAAGCGCGGGGTAATGAGCAGTTCTTC CASSDRLAGRKARGNEQFF
. TRBJ1-4 TRBV5-5 . TGTGCCAGCAGCTTGGTTCGGGGGGCAGGTAATGAAAAACTGTTTTTT CASSLVRGAGNEKLFF
TRBD1 TRBJ2-3 TRBV30 . TGTGCCTCGACAGGGGGTAGCACAGATACGCAGTATTTT CASTGGSTDTQYF
. TRBJ1-4 TRBV10-1 few TGCGCCAGCAGGATGTACAGAACAACTAATGAAAAACTGTTTTTT CASRMYRTTNEKLFF
. TRBJ2-1 TRBV2 once TGTGCCAGCAGTGCCAGGGGAGGGGACGGTGAGCAGTTCTTC CASSARGGDGEQFF
. TRBJ1-1 TRBV7-3 . TGTGCCAGCAGCGGAACAGTACAAAGGAACACTGAAGCTTTCTTT CASSGTVQRNTEAFF
. TRBJ1-1 TRBV25-1 . TGTGCCACAGTGCCCGAAGCTTTCTTT CATVPEAFF
. TRBJ1-4 TRBV10-3 . TGTGCCATCAGTGATAGGAGGGGCACTAATGAAAAACTGTTTTTT CAISDRRGTNEKLFF
. TRBJ1-3 TRBV4-1 . TGCGCCAGCAGCCAAGACCAATTCGGCTCTGGAAACACCATATATTTT CASSQDQFGSGNTIYF
. TRBJ2-2 TRBV5-1 many TGCGCCAGCAGCTTGCGGGTTGGTGGCGGGGAGCTGTTTTTT CASSLRVGGGELFF
. TRBJ1-4 TRBV10-3 . TGTGCCATCAGTTCAGGGCCTTCTAATGAAAAACTGTTTTTT CAISSGPSNEKLFF
. TRBJ1-3 TRBV5-1 few TGCGCCAGCAGCTTGGACAGGACCCTCTCTGGAAACACCATATATTTT CASSLDRTLSGNTIYF
. TRBJ2-7 TRBV15 . TGTGCCACCAGCAGAGGCAGAGGGATGGCGGACGAGCAGTACTTC CATSRGRGMADEQYF
. TRBJ2-1 TRBV6-2/TRBV6-3 . TGTGCCAGCAGTTATAGTCGGGGGGAGCAGTTCTTC CASSYSRGEQFF
. TRBJ1-5 TRBV7-8 . TGTGCCAGCAGCTTAGCCTATCAGGCCCAGCATTTT CASSLAYQAQHF
TRBD1 TRBJ2-3 TRBV5-1 few TGCGCCAGCAGCCCGGGACAGCAAACAGATACGCAGTATTTT CASSPGQQTDTQYF
. TRBJ2-7 TRBV5-1 . TGCGCCAGCAGCTTACAGCTTACCTACGAGCAGTACTTC CASSLQLTYEQYF
. TRBJ2-4 TRBV5-1 . TGCGCCAGCAGCTTTGAAGGGGCCCTAGCCAAAAACATTCAGTACTTC CASSFEGALAKNIQYF